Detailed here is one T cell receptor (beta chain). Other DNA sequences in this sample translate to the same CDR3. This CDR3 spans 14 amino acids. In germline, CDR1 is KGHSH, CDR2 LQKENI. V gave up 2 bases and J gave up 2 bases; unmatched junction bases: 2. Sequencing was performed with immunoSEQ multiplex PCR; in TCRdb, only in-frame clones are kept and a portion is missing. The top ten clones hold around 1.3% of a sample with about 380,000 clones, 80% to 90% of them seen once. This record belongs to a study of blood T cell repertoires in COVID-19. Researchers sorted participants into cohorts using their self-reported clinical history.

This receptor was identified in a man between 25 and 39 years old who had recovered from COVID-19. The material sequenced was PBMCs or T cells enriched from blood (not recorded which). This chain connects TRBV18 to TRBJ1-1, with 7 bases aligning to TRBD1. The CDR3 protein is CASSPNRGNTEAFF. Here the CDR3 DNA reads TGTGCCAGCTCACCAAACAGGGGTAACACTGAAGCTTTCTTT.